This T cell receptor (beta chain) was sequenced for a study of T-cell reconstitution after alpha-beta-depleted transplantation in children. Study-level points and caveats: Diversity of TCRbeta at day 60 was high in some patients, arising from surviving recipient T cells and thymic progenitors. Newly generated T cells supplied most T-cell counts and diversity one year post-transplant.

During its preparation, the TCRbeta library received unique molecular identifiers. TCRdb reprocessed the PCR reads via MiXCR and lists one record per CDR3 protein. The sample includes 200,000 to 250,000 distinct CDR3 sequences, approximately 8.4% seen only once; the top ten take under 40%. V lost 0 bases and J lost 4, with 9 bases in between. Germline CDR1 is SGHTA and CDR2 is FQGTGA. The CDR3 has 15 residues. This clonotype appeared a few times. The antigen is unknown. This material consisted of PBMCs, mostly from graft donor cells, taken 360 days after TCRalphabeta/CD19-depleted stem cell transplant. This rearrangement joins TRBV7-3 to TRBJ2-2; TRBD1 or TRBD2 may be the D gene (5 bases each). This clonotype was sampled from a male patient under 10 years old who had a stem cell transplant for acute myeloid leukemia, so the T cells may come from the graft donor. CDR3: CASSLTGTVTGELFF. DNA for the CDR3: TGTGCCAGCAGCTTAACTGGGACCGTCACCGGGGAGCTGTTTTTT.